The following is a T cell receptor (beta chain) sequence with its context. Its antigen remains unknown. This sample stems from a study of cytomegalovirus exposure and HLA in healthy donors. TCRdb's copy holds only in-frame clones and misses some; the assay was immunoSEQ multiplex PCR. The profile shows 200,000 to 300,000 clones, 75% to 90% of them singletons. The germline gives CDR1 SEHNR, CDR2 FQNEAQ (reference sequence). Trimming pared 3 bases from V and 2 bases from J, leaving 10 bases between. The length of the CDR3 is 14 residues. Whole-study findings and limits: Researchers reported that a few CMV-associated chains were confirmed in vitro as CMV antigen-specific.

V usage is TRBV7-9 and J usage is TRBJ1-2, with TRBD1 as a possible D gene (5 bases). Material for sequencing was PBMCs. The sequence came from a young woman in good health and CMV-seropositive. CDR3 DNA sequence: TGTGCCAGCAGCTTCGGGGGTATCAACTATGGCTACACCTTC. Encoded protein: CASSFGGINYGYTF.